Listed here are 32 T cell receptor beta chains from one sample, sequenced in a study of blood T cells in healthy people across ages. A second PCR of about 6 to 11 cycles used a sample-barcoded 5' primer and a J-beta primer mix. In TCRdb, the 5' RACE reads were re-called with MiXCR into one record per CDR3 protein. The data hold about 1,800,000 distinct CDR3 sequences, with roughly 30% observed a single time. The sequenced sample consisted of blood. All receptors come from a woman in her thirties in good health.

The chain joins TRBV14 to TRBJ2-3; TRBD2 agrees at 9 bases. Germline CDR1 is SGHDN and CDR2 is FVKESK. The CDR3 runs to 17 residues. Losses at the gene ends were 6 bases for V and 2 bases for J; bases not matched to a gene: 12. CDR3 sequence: CASSASISGRTTDTQYF. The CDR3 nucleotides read TGTGCCAGCAGTGCATCAATTAGCGGGAGAACCACAGATACGCAGTATTTT.

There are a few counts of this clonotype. This chain's CDR3 is CASSEGTLRETQYF. Written as DNA, the CDR3 is TGTGCCAGCAGTGAGGGGACATTGAGAGAGACCCAGTACTTC. The chain is built from TRBV6-1 and TRBJ2-5; possible D gene TRBD1, 6 bases. CDR3 length: 14 amino acids. CDR1 and CDR2 (germline): MNHNS, SASEGT. The ends were cut back, 3 bases at V and 4 bases at J, with 12 bases in the middle.

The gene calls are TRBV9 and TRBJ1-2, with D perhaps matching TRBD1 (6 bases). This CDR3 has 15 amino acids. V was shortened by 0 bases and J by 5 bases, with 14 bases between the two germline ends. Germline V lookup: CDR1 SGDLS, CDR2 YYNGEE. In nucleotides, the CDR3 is TGTGCCAGCAGCGTAGGAACCAGGGGCACTTATGGCTACACCTTC. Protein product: CASSVGTRGTYGYTF.

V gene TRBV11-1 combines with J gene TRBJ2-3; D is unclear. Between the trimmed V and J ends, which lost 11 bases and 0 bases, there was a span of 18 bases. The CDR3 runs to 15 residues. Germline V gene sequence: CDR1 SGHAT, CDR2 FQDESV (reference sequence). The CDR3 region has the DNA TGTGCCCGCAACCACCGGCGGATTAGCACAGATACGCAGTATTTT. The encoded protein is CARNHRRISTDTQYF.

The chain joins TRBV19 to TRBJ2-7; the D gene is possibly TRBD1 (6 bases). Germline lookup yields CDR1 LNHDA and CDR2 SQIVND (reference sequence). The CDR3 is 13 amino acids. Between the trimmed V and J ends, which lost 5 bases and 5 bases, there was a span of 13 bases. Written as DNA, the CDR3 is TGTGCCAGTAGTGAGGGACAAAACGACGAGCAGTACTTC. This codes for CASSEGQNDEQYF. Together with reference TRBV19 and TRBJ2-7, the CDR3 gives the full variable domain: DGGITQSPKYLFRKEGQNVTLSCEQNLNHDAMYWYRQDPGQGLRLIYYSQIVNDFQKGDIAEGYSVSREKKESFPLTVTSAQKNPTAFYLCASSEGQNDEQYFGPGTRLTVT.

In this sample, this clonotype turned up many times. CDR3 sequence (DNA): TGCGCCAGCAGCCAAGAGACATTTAGCTCCTACGAGCAGTACTTC. Its translation is CASSQETFSSYEQYF. V and J are TRBV4-1 and TRBJ2-7, with D unclear. Trimming left V 0 bases short and J 0 bases short, with 9 bases between. CDR3 length: 15 residues. Germline CDR1 MGHRA, CDR2 YSYEKL.

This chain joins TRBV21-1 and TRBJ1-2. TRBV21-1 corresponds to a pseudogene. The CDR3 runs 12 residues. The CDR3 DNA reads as TGTGCCAGCGGGCCCTTCTCGGATGGCTACACCTTC. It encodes CASGPFSDGYTF.

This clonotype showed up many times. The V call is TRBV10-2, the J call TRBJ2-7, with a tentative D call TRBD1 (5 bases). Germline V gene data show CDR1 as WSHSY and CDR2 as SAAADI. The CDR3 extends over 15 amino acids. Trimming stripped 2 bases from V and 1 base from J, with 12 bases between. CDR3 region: CASSEQSTVSYEQYF. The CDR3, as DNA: TGCGCCAGCAGTGAGCAATCGACAGTATCCTACGAGCAGTACTTC.

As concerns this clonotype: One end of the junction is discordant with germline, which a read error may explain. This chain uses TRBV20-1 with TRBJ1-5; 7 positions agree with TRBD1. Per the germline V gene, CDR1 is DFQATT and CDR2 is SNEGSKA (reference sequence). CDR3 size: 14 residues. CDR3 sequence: CSATARDRGQSQHF. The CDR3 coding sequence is TGCAGTGCTACGGCCCGGGACAGAGGTCAGTCCCAGCATTTT.

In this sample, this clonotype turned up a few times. CDR3 loop: CASSRTRETDTQYF. CDR3 DNA: TGTGCCAGCAGCCGGACCAGGGAAACAGATACGCAGTATTTT. The V and J genes are TRBV5-6 and TRBJ2-3; D is possibly TRBD1 (5 bases). The germline V gene encodes CDR1 SGHDT and CDR2 YYEEEE. Trimming stripped 4 bases from V and 3 bases from J, with 12 bases between. The CDR3 runs to 14 residues.

The CDR3 loop reads CASRQGRTGELFF. CDR3 sequence (DNA): TGTGCCAGCAGACAGGGCAGGACCGGGGAGCTGTTTTTT. This sequence joins TRBV7-2 and TRBJ2-2, with D perhaps matching TRBD1 (6 bases). Germline loops: CDR1 SGHTA, CDR2 FQGNSA. The CDR3 contains 13 residues. V was cut by 6 bases and J by 5 bases, with 10 bases left in between.

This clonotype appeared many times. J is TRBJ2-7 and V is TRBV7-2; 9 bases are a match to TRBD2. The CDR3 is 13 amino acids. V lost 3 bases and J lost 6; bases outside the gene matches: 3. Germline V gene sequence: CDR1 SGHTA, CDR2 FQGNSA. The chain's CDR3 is CASSFKLAGEQYF. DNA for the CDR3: TGTGCCAGCAGCTTTAAACTAGCGGGCGAGCAGTACTTC.

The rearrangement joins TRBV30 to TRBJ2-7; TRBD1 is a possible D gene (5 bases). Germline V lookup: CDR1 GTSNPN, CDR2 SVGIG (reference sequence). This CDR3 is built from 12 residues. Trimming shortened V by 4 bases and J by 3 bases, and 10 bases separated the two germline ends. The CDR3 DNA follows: TGTGCCTGGATGGACACCCGCTACGAGCAGTACTTC. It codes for CAWMDTRYEQYF. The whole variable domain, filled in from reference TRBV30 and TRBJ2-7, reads SQTIHQWPATLVQPVGSPLSLECTVEGTSNPNLYWYRQAAGRGLQLLFYSVGIGQISSEVPQNLSASRPQDRQFILSSKKLLLSDSGFYLCAWMDTRYEQYFGPGTRLTVT.

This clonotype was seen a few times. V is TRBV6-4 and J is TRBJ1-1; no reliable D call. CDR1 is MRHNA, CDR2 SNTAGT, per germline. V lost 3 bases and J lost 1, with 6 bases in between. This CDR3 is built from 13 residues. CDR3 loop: CASSEQKNTEAFF. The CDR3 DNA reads TGTGCCAGCAGTGAACAGAAGAACACTGAAGCTTTCTTT.

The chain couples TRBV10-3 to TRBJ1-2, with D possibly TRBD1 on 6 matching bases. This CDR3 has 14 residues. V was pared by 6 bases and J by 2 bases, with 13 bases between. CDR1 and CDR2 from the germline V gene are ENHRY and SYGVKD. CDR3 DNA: TGTGCCATCAGCCGACAGGTCACAAACTATGGCTACACCTTC. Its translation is CAISRQVTNYGYTF.

The CDR3 DNA sequence: TGTGCCAGCAGCCAAGGGGGACTCCAAACAGATACGCAGTATTTT. It specifies CASSQGGLQTDTQYF. This chain uses TRBV14 with TRBJ2-3, with D possibly TRBD2 on 6 matching bases. In germline, CDR1 is SGHDN, CDR2 FVKESK. The CDR3 is made up of 15 amino acids. Trimming pared 1 base from V and 3 bases from J, leaving 11 bases between.

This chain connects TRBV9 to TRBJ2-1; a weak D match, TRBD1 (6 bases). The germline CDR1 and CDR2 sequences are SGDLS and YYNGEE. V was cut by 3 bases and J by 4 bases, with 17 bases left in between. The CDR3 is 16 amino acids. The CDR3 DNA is TGTGCCAGCAGCGCAACCGACCGGGACACTTACAATGAGCAGTTCTTC. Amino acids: CASSATDRDTYNEQFF.

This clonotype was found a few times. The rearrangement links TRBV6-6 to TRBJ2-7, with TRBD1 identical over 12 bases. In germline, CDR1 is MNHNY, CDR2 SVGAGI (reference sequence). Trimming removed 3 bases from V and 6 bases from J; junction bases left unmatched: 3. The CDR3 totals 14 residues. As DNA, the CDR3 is TGTGCCAGCAGTTATGGGGACAGGGGGCTCGAGCAGTACTTC. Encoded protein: CASSYGDRGLEQYF.

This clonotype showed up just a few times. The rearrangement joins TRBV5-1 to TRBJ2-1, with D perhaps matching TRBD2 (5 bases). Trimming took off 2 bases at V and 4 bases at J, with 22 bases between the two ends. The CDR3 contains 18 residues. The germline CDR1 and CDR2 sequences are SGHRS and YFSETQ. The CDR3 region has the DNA TGCGCCAGCAGCTTTGGGAGAACAGTTCCCCTCCAATACAATGAGCAGTTCTTC. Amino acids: CASSFGRTVPLQYNEQFF.

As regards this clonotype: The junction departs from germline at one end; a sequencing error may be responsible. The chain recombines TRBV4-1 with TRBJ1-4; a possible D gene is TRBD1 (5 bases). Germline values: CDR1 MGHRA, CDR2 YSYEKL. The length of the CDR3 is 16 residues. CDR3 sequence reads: CARSAGTMSTNEKLFF. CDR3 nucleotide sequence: TGCGCCCGCAGCGCGGGGACCATGTCAACTAATGAAAAACTGTTTTTT.

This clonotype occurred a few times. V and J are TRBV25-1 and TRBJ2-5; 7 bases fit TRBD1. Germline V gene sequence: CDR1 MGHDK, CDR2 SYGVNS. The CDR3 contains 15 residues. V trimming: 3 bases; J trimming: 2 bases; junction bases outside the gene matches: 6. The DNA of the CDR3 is TGTGCCAGCAGTGATACGACAGGGCTTCAAGAGACCCAGTACTTC. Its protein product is CASSDTTGLQETQYF.

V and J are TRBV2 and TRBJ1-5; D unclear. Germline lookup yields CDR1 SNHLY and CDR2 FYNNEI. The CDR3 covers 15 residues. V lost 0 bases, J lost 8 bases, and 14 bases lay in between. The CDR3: CASSEAWAEGEPQHF. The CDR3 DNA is TGTGCCAGCAGTGAAGCGTGGGCAGAAGGTGAGCCCCAGCATTTT. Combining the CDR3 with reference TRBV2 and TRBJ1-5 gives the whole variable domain EPEVTQTPSHQVTQMGQEVILRCVPISNHLYFYWYRQILGQKVEFLVSFYNNEISEKSEIFDDQFSVERPDGSNFTLKIRSTKLEDSAMYFCASSEAWAEGEPQHFGDGTRLSIL.

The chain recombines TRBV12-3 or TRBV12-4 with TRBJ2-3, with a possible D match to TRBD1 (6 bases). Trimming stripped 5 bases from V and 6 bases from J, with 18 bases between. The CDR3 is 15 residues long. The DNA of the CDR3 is TGTGCCAGCAGTCCTAACAGGGTTTGGCAGGATACGCAGTATTTT. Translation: CASSPNRVWQDTQYF.

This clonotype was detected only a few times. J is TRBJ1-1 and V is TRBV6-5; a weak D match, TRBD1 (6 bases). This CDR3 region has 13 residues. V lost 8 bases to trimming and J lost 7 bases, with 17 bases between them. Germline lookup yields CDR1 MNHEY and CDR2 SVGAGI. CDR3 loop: CASQYREQGEAFF. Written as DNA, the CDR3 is TGTGCCAGCCAATACAGGGAGCAGGGTGAAGCTTTCTTT.

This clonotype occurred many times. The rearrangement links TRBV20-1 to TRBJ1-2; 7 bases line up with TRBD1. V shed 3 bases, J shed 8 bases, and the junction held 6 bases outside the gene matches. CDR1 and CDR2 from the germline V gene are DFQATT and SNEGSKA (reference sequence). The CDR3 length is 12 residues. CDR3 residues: CSASRRGVGYTF. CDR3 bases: TGCAGTGCTAGCCGCAGGGGGGTAGGCTACACCTTC.

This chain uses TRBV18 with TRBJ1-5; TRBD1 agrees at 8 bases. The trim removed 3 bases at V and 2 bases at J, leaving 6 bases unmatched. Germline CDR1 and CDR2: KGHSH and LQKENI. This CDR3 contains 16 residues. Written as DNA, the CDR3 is TGTGCCAGCTCACCGGGAGACAGGGGAGGCAATCAGCCCCAGCATTTT. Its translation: CASSPGDRGGNQPQHF.

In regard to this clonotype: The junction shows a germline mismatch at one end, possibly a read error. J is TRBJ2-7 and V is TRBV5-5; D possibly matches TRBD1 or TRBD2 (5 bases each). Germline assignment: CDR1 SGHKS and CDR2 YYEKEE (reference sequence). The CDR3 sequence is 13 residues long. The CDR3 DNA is TGTACCAGCAGTTCGGGACGTAACTACGAGCAGTACTTC. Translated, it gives CTSSSGRNYEQYF.

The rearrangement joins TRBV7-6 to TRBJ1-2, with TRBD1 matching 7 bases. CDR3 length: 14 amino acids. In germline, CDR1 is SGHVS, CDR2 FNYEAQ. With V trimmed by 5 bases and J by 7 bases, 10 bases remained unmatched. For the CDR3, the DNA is TGTGCCAGCAGCCGCCAACGACAGGGTGGTGGCTACACCTTC. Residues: CASSRQRQGGGYTF.

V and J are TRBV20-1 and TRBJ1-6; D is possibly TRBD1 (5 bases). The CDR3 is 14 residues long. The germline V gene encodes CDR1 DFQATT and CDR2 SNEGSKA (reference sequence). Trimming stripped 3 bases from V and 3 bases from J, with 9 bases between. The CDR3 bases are TGCAGTGCTAGGGCCAGGGACTATAATTCACCCCTCCACTTT. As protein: CSARARDYNSPLHF.

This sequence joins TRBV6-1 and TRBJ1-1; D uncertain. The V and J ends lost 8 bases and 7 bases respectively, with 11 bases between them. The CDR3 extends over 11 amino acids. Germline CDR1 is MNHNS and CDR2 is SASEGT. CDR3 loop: CASVSVLEAFF. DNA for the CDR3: TGTGCCAGCGTAAGTGTACTTGAAGCTTTCTTT.

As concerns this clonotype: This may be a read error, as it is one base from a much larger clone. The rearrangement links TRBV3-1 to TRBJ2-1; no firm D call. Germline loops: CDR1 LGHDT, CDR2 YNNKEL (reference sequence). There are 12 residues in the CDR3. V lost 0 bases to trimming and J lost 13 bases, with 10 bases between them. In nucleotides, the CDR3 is TGTGCCAGCAGCCAAGATCTTCGGGCCCAGTTCTTC. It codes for CASSQDLRAQFF.

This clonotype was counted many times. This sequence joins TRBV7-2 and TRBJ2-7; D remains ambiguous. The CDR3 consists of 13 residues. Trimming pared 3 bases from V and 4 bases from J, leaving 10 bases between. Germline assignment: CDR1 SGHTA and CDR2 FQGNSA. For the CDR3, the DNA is TGTGCCAGCAGCTTCTCCACATCTTACGAGCAGTACTTC. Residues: CASSFSTSYEQYF.